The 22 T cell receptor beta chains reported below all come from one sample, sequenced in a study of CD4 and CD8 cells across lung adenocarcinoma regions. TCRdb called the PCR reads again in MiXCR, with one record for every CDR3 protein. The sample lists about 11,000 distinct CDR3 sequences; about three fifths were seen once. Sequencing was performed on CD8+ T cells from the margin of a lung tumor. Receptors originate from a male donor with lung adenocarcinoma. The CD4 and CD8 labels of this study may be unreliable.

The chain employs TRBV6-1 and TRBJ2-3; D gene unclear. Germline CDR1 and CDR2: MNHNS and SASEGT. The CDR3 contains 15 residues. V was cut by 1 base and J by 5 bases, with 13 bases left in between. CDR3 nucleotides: TGTGCCAGCAGTGAAGTCGGGCATCATCTAGATACGCAGTATTTT. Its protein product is CASSEVGHHLDTQYF.

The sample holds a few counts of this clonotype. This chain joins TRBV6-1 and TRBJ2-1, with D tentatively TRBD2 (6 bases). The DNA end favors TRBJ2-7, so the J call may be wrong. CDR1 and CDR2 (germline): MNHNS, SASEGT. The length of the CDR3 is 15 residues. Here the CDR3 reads CASSPTGVAAYEQYF. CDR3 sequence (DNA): TGTGCCAGCAGCCCCACGGGAGTAGCGGCCTACGAGCAGTACTTC.

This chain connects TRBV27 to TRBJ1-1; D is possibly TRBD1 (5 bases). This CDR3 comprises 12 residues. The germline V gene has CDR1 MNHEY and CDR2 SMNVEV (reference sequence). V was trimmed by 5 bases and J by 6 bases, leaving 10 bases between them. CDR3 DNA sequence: TGTGCCAGCAGTCGGGGGACCTCTGAAGCTTTCTTT. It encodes CASSRGTSEAFF.

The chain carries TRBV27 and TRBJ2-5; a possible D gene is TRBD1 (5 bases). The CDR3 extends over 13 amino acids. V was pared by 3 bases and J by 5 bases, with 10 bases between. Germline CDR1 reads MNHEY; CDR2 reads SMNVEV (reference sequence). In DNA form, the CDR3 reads TGTGCCAGCAGTTTCGGTAGGGGTGAGACCCAGTACTTC. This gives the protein CASSFGRGETQYF.

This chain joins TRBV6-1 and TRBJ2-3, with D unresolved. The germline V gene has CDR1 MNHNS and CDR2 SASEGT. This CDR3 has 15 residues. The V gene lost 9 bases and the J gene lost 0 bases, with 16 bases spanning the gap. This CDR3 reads CARGLQAVSTDTQYF. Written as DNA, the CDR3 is TGTGCCAGGGGTCTCCAGGCTGTGAGCACAGATACGCAGTATTTT.

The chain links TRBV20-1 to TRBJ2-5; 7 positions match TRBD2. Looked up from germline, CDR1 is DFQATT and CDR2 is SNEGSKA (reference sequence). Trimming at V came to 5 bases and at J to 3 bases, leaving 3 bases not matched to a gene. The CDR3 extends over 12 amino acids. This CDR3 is CSAPGTKETQYF. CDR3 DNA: TGCAGTGCTCCCGGGACTAAAGAGACCCAGTACTTC.

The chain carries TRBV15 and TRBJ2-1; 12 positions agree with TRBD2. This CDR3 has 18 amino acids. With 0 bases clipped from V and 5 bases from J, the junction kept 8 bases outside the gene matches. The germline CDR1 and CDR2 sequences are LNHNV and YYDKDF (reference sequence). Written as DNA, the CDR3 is TGTGCCACCAGCAGAGAGAGCGAGGCTAGCGGGAGGGACAATGAGCAGTTCTTC. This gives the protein CATSRESEASGRDNEQFF.

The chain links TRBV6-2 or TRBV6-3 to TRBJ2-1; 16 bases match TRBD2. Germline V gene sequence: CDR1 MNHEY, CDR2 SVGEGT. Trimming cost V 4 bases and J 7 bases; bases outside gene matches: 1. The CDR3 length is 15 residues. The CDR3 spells CASSSGLAGGNEQFF. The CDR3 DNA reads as TGTGCCAGCAGTTCGGGACTAGCGGGGGGGAATGAGCAGTTCTTC.

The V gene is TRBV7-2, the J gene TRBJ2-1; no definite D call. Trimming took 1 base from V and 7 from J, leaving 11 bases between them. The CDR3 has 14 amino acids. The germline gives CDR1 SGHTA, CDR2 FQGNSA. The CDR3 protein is CASSLVWSGNEQFF. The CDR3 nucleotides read TGTGCCAGCAGCTTAGTTTGGAGTGGGAATGAGCAGTTCTTC.

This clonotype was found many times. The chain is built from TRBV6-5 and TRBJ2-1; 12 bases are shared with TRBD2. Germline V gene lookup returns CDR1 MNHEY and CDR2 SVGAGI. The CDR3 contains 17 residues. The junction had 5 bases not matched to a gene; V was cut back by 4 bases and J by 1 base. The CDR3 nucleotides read TGTGCCAGCAGTTCAATGACTAGCGGGGGATCCTACAATGAGCAGTTCTTC. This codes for CASSSMTSGGSYNEQFF.

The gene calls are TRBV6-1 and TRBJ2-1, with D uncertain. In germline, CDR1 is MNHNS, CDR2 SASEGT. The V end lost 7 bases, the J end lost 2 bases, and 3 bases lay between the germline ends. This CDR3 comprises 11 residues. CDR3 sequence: CASKTYNEQFF. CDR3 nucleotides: TGTGCCAGCAAGACCTACAATGAGCAGTTCTTC.

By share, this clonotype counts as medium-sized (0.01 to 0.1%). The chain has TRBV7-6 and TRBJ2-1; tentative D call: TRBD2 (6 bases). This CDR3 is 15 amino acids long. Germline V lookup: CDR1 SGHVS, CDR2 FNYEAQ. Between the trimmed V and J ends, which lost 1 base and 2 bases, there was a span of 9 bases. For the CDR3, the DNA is TGTGCCAGCAGCTTAGGGGGGGTAACCTACAATGAGCAGTTCTTC. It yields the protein CASSLGGVTYNEQFF.

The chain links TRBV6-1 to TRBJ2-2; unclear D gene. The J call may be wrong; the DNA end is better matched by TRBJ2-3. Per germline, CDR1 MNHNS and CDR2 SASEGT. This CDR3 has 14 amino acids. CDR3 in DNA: TGTGCCAGCAGTGAGGCTGTCAACACCGAGAAGCAGTATTTT. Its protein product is CASSEAVNTEKQYF.

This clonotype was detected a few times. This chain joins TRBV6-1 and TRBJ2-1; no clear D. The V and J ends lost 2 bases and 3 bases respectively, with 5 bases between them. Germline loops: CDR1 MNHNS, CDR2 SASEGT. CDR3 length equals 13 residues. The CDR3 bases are TGTGCCAGCAGTGAAATCTACTACAATGAGCAGTTCTTC. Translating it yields CASSEIYYNEQFF.

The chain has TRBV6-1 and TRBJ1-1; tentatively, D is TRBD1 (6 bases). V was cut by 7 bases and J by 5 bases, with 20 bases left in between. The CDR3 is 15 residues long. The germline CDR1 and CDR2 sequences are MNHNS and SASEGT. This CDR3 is CASMRLGGGETEAFF. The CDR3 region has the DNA TGTGCCAGCATGAGGTTAGGGGGTGGGGAAACTGAAGCTTTCTTT.

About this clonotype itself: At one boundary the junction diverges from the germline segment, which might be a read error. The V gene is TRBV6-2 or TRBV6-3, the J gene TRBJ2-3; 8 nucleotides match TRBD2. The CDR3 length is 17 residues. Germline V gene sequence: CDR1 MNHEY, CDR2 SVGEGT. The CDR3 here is CASIPGGGRRATNTQYF. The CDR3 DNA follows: TGTGCCAGCATTCCGGGAGGCGGGAGGCGAGCCACAAATACGCAGTATTTC.

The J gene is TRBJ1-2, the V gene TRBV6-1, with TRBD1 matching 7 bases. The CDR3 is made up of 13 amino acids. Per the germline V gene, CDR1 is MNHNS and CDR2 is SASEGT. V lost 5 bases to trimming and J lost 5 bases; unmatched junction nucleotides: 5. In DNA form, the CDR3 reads TGTGCCAGCAGTCTTACAGGGGCATATGGCTACACCTTC. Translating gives CASSLTGAYGYTF.

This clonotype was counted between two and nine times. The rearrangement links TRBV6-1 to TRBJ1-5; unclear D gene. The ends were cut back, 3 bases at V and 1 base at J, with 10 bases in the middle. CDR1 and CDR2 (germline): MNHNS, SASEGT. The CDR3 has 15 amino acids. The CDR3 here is CASSEVLGSNQPQHF. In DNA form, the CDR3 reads TGTGCCAGCAGTGAGGTCCTCGGGAGCAATCAGCCCCAGCATTTT.

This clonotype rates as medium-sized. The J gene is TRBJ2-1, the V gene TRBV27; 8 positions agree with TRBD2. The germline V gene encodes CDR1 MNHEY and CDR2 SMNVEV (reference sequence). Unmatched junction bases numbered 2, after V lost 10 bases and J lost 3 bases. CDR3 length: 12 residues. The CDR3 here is CATGLDYNEQFF. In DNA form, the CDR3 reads TGTGCCACGGGACTAGACTACAATGAGCAGTTCTTC.

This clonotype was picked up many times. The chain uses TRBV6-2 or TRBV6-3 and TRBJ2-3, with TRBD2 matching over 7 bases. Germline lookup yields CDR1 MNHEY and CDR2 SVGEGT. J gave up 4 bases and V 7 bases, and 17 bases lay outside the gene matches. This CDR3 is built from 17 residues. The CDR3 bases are TGTGCCAGCATTCCGGGAGGCGGGAGCCACGGTTCAGATACGCAGTATTTT. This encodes CASIPGGGSHGSDTQYF.

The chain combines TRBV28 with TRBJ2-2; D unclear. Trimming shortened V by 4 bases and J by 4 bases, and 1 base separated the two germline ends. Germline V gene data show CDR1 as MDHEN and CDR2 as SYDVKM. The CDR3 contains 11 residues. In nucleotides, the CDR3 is TGTGCCAGCAGTTCCACCGGGGAGCTGTTTTTT. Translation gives CASSSTGELFF.

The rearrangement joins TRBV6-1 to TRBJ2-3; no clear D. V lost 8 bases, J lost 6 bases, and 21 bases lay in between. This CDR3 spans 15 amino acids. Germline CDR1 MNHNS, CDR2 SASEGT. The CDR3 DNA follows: TGTGCCAGCTGCGAGATTAGGCCACGCGGCGATACGCAGTATTTT. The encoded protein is CASCEIRPRGDTQYF.